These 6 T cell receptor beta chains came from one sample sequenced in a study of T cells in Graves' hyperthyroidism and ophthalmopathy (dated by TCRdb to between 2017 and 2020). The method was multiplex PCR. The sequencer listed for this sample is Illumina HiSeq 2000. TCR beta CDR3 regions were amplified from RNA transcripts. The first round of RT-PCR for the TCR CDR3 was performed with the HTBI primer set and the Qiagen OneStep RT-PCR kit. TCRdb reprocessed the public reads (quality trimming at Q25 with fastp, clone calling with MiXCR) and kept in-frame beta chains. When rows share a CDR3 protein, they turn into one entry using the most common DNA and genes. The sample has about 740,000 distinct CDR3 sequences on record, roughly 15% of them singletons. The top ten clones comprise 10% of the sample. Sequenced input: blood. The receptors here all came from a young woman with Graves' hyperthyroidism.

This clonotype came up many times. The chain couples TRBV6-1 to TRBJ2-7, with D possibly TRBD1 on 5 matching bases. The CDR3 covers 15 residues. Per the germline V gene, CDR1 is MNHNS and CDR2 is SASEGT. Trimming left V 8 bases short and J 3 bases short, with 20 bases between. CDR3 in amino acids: CASGDLGRARYEQYF. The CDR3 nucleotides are TGTGCCAGCGGGGATCTTGGCAGGGCCCGCTACGAGCAGTACTTC.

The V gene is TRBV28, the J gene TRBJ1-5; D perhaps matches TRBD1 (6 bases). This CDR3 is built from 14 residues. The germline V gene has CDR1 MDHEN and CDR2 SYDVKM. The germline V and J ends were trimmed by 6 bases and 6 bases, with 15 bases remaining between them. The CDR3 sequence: CASRFRDTRQPQHF. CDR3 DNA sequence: TGTGCCAGCAGATTCCGGGACACGCGTCAGCCCCAGCATTTT. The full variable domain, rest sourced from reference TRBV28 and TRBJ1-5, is DVKVTQSSRYLVKRTGEKVFLECVQDMDHENMFWYRQDPGLGLRLIYFSYDVKMKEKGDIPEGYSVSREKKERFSLILESASTNQTSMYLCASRFRDTRQPQHFGDGTRLSIL.

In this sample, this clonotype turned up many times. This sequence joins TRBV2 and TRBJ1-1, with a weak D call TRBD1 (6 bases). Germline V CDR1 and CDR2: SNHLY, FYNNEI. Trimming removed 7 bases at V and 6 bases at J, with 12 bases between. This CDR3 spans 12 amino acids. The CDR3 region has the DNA TGTGCCAGCATAGAACAGGGATCTGAAGCTTTCTTT. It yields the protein CASIEQGSEAFF.

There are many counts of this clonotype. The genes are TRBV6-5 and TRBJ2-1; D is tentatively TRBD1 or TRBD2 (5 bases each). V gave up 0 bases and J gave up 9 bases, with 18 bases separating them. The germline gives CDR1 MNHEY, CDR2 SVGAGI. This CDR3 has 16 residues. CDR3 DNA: TGTGCCAGCAGTTACTCGGCCGGGACGCCCCGGGGTGAGCAGTTCTTC. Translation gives CASSYSAGTPRGEQFF.

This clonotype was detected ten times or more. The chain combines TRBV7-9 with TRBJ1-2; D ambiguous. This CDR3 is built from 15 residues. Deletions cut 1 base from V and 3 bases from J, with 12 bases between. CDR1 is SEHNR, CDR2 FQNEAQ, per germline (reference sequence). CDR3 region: CASSLEPPTDYGYTF. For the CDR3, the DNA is TGTGCCAGCAGCTTAGAACCCCCGACGGACTATGGCTACACCTTC.

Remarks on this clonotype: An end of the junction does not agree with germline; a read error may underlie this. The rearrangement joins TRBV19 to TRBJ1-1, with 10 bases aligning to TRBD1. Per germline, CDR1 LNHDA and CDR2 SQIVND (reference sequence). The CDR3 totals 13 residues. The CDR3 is CTSSGTGVTEAFF. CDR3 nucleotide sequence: TGTACCAGCAGTGGGACAGGGGTCACTGAAGCTTTCTTT.